Following are 5 T cell receptor beta chains from one sample sequenced in a study of shared clonotypes between healthy human individuals. Some clones are missing from TCRdb's copy, which holds only in-frame ones; the method was immunoSEQ multiplex PCR. The table lists about 520,000 clones, around 73% of them singletons. The sequenced sample consisted of PBMCs. Every receptor here comes from a woman aged 40 to 50 in good health. Some clones in this sample may be carry-over from other donors' samples.

J is TRBJ2-2 and V is TRBV9, with a tentative D call TRBD1 (5 bases). V lost 3 bases, J lost 3 bases, and 15 bases lay in between. CDR1 and CDR2 (germline): SGDLS, YYNGEE. This CDR3 contains 16 residues. The CDR3 is CASSDLRVGDTGELFF. Here the CDR3 DNA reads TGTGCCAGCAGCGATCTCAGGGTTGGCGACACCGGGGAGCTGTTTTTT.

Worth noting for this clone: Distinct nucleotide sequences in the sample also encode this CDR3. The rearrangement uses TRBV7-9 and TRBJ2-5; 7 bases are shared with TRBD1. V gave up 3 bases and J gave up 14 bases; unmatched junction bases: 15. In germline, CDR1 is SEHNR, CDR2 FQNEAQ (reference sequence). This CDR3 spans 14 amino acids. The DNA for the CDR3 is TGTGCCAGCAGCTTGGGGACAGTAACCTACGAGCAATACTTC. As protein: CASSLGTVTYEQYF.

The chain is built from TRBV27 and TRBJ2-6; D is ambiguous. The ends were cut back, 4 bases at V and 0 bases at J, with 10 bases in the middle. The CDR3 totals 16 residues. CDR1 and CDR2 (germline): MNHEY, SMNVEV (reference sequence). The CDR3 bases are TGTGCCAGCAGTTCAACACCCAGCTCTGGGGCCAACGTCCTGACTTTC. Its protein is CASSSTPSSGANVLTF. The full variable domain, with the rest looked up from reference TRBV27 and TRBJ2-6, is EAQVTQNPRYLITVTGKKLTVTCSQNMNHEYMSWYRQDPGLGLRQIYYSMNVEVTDKGDVPEGYKVSRKEKRNFPLILESPSPNQTSLYFCASSSTPSSGANVLTFGAGSRLTVL.

The chain recombines TRBV9 with TRBJ2-1; the D gene is possibly TRBD2 (6 bases). CDR1 SGDLS and CDR2 YYNGEE come from the germline V gene. The CDR3 runs to 15 residues. Between the trimmed V and J ends, which lost 0 bases and 9 bases, there was a span of 16 bases. The CDR3 bases are TGTGCCAGCAGCGTAGGGGACTCTCCTGCGGGTGAGCAGTTCTTC. It specifies CASSVGDSPAGEQFF.

This clone was recorded only once. CDR3 bases: TGTGCCCACTACTGGACAGGGTCGTACGAGCAGTACTTC. As protein: CAHYWTGSYEQYF. V and J are TRBV10-3 and TRBJ2-7; TRBD1 agrees at 8 bases. The CDR3 is 13 residues long. Germline values: CDR1 ENHRY, CDR2 SYGVKD. With 11 bases clipped from V and 4 bases from J, the junction kept 10 bases outside the gene matches.